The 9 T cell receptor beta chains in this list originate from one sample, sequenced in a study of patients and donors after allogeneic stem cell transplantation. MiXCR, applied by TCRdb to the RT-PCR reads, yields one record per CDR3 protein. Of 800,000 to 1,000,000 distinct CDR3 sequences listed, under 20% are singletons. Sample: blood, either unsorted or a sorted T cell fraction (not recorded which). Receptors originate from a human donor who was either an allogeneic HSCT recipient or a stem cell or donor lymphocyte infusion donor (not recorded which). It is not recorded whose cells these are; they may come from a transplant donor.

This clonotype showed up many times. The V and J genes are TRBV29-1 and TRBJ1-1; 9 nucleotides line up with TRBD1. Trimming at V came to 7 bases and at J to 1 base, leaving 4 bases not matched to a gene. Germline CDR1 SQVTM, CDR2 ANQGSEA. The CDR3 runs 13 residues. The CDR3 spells CSGDRGRNTEAFF. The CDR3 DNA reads TGCAGCGGAGACAGGGGGAGGAACACTGAAGCTTTCTTT.

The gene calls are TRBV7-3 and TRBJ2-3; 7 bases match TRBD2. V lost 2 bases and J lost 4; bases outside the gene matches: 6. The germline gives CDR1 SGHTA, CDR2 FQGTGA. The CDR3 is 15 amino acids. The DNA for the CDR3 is TGTGCCAGCAGCTTAGGGGAGGGACCGGCAGATACGCAGTATTTT. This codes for CASSLGEGPADTQYF.

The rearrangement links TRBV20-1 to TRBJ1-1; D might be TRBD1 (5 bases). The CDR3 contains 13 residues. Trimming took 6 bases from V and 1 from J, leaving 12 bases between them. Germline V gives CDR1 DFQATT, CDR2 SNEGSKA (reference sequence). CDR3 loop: CSARQPSNTEAFF. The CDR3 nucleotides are TGCAGTGCCCGACAGCCATCGAACACTGAAGCTTTCTTT.

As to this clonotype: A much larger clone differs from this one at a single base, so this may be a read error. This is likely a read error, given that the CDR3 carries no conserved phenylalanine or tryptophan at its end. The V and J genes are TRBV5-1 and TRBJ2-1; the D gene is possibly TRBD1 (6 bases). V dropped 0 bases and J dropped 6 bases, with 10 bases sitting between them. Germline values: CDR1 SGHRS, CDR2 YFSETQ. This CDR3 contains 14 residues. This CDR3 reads CASSLVRGSNEQFL. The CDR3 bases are TGCGCCAGCAGCTTGGTCAGGGGAAGCAATGAGCAGTTCTTA.

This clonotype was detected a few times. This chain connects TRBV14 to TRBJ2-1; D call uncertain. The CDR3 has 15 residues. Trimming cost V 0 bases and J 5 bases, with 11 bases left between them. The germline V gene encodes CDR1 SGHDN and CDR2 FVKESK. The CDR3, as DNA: TGTGCCAGCAGCCAAGATTTGGCCCGCAACAATGAGCAGTTCTTC. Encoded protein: CASSQDLARNNEQFF. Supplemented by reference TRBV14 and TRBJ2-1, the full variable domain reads EAGVTQFPSHSVIEKGQTVTLRCDPISGHDNLYWYRRVMGKEIKFLLHFVKESKQDESGMPNNRFLAERTGGTYSTLKVQPAELEDSGVYFCASSQDLARNNEQFFGPGTRLTVL.

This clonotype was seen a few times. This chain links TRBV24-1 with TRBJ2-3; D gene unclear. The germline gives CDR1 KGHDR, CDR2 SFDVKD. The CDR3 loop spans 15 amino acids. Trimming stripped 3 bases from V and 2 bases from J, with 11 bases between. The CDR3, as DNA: TGTGCCACCAGTGATCCGGGCCGATCCACAGATACGCAGTATTTT. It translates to CATSDPGRSTDTQYF.

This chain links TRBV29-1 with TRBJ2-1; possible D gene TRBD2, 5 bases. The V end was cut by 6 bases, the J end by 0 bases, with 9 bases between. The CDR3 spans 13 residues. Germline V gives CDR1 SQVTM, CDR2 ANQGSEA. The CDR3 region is CSVLRDSYNEQFF. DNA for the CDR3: TGCAGCGTCCTCCGGGACTCCTACAATGAGCAGTTCTTC.

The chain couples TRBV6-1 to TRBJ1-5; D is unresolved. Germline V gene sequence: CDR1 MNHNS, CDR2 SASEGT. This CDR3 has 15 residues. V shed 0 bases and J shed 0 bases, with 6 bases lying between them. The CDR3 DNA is TGTGCCAGCAGTGAAGCGGGCGTTAGCAATCAGCCCCAGCATTTT. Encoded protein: CASSEAGVSNQPQHF.

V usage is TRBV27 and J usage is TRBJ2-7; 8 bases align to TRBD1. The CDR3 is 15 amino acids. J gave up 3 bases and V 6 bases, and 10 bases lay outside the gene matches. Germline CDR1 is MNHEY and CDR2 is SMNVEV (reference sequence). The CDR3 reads CASSKLRDRYYEQYF. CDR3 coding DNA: TGTGCCAGCAGCAAACTCAGGGACAGGTACTACGAGCAGTACTTC.